Presented here are 5 T cell receptor beta chains from one specimen sequenced in a study of blood T cells in healthy people across ages. Together with a sample-barcoded 5' primer, a J-beta primer mix was included in a second PCR lasting about 6 to 11 cycles. TCRdb reanalysed the 5' RACE reads using MiXCR and keeps one entry per CDR3 protein. The sample records about a million distinct CDR3 sequences, roughly 50% being singletons. The specimen was blood. These receptors came from a woman in her sixties or seventies in good health.

The V and J genes are TRBV2 and TRBJ2-7; D remains ambiguous. Germline V lookup: CDR1 SNHLY, CDR2 FYNNEI. The CDR3 consists of 14 residues. Trimming cost V 8 bases and J 0 bases, with 14 bases left between them. CDR3: CASRSKESSYEQYF. The CDR3 coding sequence is TGTGCCAGCCGGTCCAAGGAATCCTCCTACGAGCAGTACTTC.

In this sample, this clonotype turned up a few times. The genes are TRBV5-1 and TRBJ2-3; D not resolved. The ends were cut back, 1 base at V and 1 base at J, with 16 bases in the middle. CDR1 is SGHRS and CDR2 is YFSETQ in the germline V gene. The CDR3 contains 17 residues. CDR3 loop: CASSLFSAVGGTDTQYF. Written as DNA, the CDR3 is TGCGCCAGCAGCTTGTTTTCCGCGGTTGGGGGCACAGATACGCAGTATTTT.

The V call is TRBV12-3 or TRBV12-4, the J call TRBJ1-3; D gene uncertain. The CDR3 has 13 residues. Trimming shortened V by 2 bases and J by 0 bases, and 2 bases separated the two germline ends. CDR3 sequence: CASSLSSGNTIYF. CDR3 bases: TGTGCCAGCAGTTTATCCTCTGGAAACACCATATATTTT.

The J gene is TRBJ2-5, the V gene TRBV18; possible D gene TRBD2, 5 bases. The CDR3 totals 17 residues. The germline V and J ends were trimmed by 1 base and 5 bases, with 20 bases remaining between them. CDR1 is KGHSH, CDR2 LQKENI, per germline. DNA of the CDR3: TGTGCCAGCTCACCACGAGCTAGTGGGCTAGCCTTGGAGACCCAGTACTTC. Translation gives CASSPRASGLALETQYF.

The V gene is TRBV14, the J gene TRBJ2-3; 8 bases map to TRBD2. Germline CDR1 and CDR2: SGHDN and FVKESK. The CDR3 is made up of 15 amino acids. After removal of 3 bases from V and 2 bases from J, the junction contained 4 bases not matched to a gene. The CDR3 nucleotides read TGTGCCAGCAGCCATAGCGGGACCTACACAGATACGCAGTATTTT. This gives the protein CASSHSGTYTDTQYF. Full variable domain (rest looked up from reference TRBV14 and TRBJ2-3): EAGVTQFPSHSVIEKGQTVTLRCDPISGHDNLYWYRRVMGKEIKFLLHFVKESKQDESGMPNNRFLAERTGGTYSTLKVQPAELEDSGVYFCASSHSGTYTDTQYFGPGTRLTVL.